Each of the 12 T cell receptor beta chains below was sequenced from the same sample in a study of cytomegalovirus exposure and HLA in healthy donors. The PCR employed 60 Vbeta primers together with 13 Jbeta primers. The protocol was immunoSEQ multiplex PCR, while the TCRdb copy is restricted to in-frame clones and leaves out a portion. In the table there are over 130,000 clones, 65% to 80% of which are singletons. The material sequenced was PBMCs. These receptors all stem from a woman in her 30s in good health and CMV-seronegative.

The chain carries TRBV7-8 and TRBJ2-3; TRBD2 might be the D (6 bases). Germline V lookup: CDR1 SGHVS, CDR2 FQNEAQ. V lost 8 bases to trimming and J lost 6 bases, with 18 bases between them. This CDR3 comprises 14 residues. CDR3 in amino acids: CASLSRGGVDTQYF. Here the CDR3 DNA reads TGTGCCAGCCTCTCCCGGGGCGGGGTTGATACGCAGTATTTT.

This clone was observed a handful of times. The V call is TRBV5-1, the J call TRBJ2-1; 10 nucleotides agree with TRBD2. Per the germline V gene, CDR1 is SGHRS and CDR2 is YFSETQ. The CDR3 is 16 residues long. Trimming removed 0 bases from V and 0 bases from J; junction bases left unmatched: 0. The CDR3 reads CASSLGLAGSYNEQFF. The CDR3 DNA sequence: TGCGCCAGCAGCTTGGGACTAGCGGGCTCCTACAATGAGCAGTTCTTC.

The CDR3 nucleotides read TGTGCCAGCAGCCCCGGACAGGCCACCTACGAGCAGTACGTC. This translates into CASSPGQATYEQYV. The V gene is TRBV7-2, the J gene TRBJ2-7, with 7 bases that match TRBD1. Germline lookup yields CDR1 SGHTA and CDR2 FQGNSA. J gave up 2 bases and V 5 bases, and 6 bases lay outside the gene matches. The CDR3 consists of 14 residues.

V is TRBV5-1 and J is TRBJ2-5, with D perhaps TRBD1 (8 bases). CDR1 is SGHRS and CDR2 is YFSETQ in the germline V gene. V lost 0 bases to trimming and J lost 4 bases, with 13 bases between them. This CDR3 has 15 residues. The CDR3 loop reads CASSLADREGETQYF. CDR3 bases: TGCGCCAGCAGCTTGGCGGACAGGGAGGGAGAGACCCAGTACTTC.

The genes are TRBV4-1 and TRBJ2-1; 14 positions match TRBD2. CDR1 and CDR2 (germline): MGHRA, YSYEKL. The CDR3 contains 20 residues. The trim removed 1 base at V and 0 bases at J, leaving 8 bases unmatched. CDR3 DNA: TGCGCCAGCAGCCAAGTTCGGACTAGCGGGGGGCGGAGCTCCTACAATGAGCAGTTCTTC. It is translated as CASSQVRTSGGRSSYNEQFF.

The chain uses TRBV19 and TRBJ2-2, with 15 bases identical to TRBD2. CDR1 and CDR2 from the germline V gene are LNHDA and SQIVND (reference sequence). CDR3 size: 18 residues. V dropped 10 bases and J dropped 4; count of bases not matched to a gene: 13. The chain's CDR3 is CATTLGLAGGPTTGELFF. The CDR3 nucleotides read TGTGCCACTACTTTGGGACTAGCGGGAGGCCCGACCACCGGGGAGCTGTTTTTT.

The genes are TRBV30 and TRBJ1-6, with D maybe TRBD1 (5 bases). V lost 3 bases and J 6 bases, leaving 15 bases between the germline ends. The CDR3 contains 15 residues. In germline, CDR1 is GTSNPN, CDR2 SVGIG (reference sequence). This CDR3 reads CAWSPARGRNSPLHF. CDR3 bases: TGTGCCTGGAGCCCAGCGCGGGGCCGTAATTCACCCCTCCACTTT.

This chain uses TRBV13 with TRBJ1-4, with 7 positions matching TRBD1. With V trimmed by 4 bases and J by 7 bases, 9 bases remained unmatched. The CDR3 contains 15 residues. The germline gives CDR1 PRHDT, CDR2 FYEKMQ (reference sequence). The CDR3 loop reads CASSYNRQGGEKLFF. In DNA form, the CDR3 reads TGTGCCAGCAGCTACAACCGACAGGGAGGTGAAAAACTGTTTTTT.

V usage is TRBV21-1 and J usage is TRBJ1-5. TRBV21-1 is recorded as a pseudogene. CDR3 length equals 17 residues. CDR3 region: CASSTSRAALSNQPQHF. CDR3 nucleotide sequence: TGTGCCAGCAGCACCTCGCGGGCTGCCCTTAGCAATCAGCCCCAGCATTTT.

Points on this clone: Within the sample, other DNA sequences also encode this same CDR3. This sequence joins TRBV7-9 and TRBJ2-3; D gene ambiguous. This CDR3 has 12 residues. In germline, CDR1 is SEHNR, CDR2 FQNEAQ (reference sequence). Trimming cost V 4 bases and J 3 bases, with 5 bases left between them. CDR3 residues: CASSSSTDTQYF. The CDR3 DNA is TGTGCCAGCAGCTCCTCTACAGATACGCAGTATTTT. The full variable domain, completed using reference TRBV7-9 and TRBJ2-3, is DTGVSQNPRHKITKRGQNVTFRCDPISEHNRLYWYRQTLGQGPEFLTYFQNEAQLEKSRLLSDRFSAERPKGSFSTLEIQRTEQGDSAMYLCASSSSTDTQYFGPGTRLTVL.

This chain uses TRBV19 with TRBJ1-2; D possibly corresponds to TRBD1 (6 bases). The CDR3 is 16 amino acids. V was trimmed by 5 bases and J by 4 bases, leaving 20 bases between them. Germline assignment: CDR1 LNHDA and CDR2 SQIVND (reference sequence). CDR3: CASSPDSRAPLYGYTF. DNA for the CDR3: TGTGCCAGTAGTCCGGACAGCCGAGCCCCTCTCTATGGCTACACCTTC.

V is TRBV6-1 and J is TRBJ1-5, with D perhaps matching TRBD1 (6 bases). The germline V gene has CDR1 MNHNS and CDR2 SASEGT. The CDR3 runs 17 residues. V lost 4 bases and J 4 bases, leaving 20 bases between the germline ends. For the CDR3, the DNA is TGTGCCAGCAGTGGGTGGGGTCAGGGGCGCGTTAATCAGCCCCAGCATTTT. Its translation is CASSGWGQGRVNQPQHF.